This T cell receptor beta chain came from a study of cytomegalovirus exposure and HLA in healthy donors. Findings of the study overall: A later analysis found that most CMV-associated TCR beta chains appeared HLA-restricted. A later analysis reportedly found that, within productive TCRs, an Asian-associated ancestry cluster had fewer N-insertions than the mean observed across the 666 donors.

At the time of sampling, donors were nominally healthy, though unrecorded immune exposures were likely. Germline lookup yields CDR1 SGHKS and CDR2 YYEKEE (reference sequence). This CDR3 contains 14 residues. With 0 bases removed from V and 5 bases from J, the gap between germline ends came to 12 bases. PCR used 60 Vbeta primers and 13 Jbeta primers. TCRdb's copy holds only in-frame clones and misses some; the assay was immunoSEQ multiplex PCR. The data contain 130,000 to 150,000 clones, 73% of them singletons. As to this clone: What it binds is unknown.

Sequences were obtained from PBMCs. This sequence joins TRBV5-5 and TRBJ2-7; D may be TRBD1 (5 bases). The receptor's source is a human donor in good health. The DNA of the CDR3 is TGTGCCAGCAGCTTGGTGGGGCCGGACAACGAGCAGTACTTC. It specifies CASSLVGPDNEQYF.